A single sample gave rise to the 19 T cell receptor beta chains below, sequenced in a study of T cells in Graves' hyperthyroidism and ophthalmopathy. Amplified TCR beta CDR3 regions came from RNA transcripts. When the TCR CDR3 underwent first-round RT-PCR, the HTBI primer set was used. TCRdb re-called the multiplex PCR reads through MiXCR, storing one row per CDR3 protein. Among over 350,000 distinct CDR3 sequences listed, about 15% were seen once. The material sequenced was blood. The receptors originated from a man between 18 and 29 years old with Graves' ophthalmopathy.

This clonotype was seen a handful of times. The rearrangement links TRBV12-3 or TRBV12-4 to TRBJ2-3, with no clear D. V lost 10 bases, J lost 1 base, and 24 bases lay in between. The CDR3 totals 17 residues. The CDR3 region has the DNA TGTGCCACCTCAAGGGTGATCCAAGTGAGTGGCACAGATACGCAGTATTTT. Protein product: CATSRVIQVSGTDTQYF.

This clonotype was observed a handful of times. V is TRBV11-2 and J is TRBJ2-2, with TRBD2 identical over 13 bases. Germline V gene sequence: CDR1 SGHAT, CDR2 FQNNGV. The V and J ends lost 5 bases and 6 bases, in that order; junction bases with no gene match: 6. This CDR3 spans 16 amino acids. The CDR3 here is CASSPLAGGRAGELFF. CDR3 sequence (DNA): TGTGCCAGCAGCCCACTAGCGGGGGGGCGGGCCGGGGAGCTGTTTTTT.

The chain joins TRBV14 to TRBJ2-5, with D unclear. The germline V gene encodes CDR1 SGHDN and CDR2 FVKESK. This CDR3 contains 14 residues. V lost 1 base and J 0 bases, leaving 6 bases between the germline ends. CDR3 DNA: TGTGCCAGCAGCCAAGGGCATTACCAAGAGACCCAGTACTTC. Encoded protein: CASSQGHYQETQYF.

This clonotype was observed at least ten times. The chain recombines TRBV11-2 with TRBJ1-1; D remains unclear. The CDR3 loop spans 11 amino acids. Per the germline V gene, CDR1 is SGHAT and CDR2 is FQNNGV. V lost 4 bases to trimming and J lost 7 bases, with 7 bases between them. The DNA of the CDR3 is TGTGCCAGCAGCTACCAGATTGAAGCTTTCTTT. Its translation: CASSYQIEAFF.

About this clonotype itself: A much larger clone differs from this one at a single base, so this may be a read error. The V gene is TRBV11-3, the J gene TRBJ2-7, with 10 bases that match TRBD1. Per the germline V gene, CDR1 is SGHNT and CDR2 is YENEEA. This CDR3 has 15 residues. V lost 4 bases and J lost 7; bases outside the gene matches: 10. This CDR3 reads CASSSGTGDIGEQYF. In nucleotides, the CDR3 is TGTGCCAGCAGCTCCGGGACAGGGGATATCGGTGAGCAGTACTTC.

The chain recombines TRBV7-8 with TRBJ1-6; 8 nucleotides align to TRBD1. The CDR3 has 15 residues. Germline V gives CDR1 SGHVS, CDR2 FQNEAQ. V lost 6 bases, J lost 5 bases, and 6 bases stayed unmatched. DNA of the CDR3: TGTGCCAGCAGAAGACCGGGACAGGATAATTCACCCCTCCACTTT. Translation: CASRRPGQDNSPLHF.

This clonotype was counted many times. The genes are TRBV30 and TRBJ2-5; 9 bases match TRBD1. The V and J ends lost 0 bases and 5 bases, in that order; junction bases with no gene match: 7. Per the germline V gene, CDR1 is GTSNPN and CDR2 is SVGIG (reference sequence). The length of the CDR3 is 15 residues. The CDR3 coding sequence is TGTGCCTGGAGTGTACTACAGGGGGCGGGGGAGACCCAGTACTTC. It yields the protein CAWSVLQGAGETQYF.

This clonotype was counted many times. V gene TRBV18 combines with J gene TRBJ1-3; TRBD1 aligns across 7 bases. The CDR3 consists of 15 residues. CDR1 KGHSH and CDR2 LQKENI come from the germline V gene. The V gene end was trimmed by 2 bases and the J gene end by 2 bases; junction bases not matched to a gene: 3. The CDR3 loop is CASSPIQGAGNTIYF. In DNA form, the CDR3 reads TGTGCCAGCTCACCAATCCAGGGGGCTGGAAACACCATATATTTT.

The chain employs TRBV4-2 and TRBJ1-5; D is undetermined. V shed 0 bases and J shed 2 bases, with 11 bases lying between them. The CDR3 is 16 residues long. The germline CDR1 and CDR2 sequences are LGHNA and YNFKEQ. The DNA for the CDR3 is TGTGCCAGCAGCCAAGAATCAGTACTCGGCAATCAGCCCCAGCATTTT. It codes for CASSQESVLGNQPQHF.

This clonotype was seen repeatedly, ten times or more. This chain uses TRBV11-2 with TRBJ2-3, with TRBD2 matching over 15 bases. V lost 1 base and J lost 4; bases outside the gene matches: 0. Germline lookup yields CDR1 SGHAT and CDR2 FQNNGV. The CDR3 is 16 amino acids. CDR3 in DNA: TGTGCCAGCAGCTTAGGGACTAGCGGGGGGGCAGATACGCAGTATTTT. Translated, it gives CASSLGTSGGADTQYF.

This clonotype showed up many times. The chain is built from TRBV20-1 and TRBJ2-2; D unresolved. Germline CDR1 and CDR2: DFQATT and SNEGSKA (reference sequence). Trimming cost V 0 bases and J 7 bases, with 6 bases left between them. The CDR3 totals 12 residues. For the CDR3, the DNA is TGCAGTGCTAGAGATTGGAACGGGGAGCTGTTTTTT. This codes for CSARDWNGELFF.

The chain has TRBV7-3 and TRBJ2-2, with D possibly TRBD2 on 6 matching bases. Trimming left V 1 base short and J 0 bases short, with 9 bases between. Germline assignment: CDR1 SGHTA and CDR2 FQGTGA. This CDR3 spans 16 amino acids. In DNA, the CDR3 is TGTGCCAGCAGCTTAAGGGTAGCGGCGAACACCGGGGAGCTGTTTTTT. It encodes CASSLRVAANTGELFF.

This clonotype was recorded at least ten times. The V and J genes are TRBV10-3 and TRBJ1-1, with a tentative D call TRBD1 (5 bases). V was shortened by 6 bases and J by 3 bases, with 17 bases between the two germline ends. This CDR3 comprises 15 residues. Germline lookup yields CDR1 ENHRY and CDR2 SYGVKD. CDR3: CAISRGAGGDTEAFF. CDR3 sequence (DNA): TGTGCCATCAGCCGAGGGGCGGGAGGGGACACTGAAGCTTTCTTT.

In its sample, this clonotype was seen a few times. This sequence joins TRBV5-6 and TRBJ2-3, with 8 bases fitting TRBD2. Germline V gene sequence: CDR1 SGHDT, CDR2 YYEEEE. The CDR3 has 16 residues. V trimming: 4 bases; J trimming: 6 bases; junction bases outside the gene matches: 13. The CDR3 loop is CASSLGRGSGTDTQYF. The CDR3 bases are TGTGCCAGCAGCCTGGGCCGGGGTAGCGGGACTGATACGCAGTATTTT.

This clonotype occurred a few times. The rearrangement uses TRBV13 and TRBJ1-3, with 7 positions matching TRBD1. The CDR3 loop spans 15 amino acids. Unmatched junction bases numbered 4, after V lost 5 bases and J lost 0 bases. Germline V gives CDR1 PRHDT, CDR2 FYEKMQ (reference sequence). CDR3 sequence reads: CASSHGTVSGNTIYF. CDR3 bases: TGTGCCAGCAGCCATGGGACAGTCTCTGGAAACACCATATATTTT. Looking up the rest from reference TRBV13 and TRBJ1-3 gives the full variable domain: AAGVIQSPRHLIKEKRETATLKCYPIPRHDTVYWYQQGPGQDPQFLISFYEKMQSDKGSIPDRFSAQQFSDYHSELNMSSLELGDSALYFCASSHGTVSGNTIYFGEGSWLTVV.

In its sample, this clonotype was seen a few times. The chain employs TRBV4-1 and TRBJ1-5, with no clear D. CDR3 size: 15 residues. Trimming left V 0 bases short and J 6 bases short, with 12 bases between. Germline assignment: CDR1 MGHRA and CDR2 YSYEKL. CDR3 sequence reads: CASSQDVGKAQPQHF. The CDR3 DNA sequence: TGCGCCAGCAGCCAAGATGTGGGAAAGGCTCAGCCCCAGCATTTT.

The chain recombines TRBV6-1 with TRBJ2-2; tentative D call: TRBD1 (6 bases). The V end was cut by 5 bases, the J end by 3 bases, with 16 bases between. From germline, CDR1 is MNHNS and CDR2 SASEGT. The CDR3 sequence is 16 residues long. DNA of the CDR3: TGTGCCAGCAGTTATACCCCAGGGGCCCACACCGGGGAGCTGTTTTTT. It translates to CASSYTPGAHTGELFF.

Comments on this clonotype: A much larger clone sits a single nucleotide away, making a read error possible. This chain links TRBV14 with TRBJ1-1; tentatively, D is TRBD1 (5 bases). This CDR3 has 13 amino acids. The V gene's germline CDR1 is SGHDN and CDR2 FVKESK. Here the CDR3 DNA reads TGTGCCAGCAACCAACAGGCGAACACTGAAGCTTTCTTT. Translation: CASNQQANTEAFF.

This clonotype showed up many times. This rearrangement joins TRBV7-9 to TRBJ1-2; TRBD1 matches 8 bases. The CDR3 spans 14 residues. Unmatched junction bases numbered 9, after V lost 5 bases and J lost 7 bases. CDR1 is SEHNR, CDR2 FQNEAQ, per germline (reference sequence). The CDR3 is CASSDTGGGGGYTF. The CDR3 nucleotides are TGTGCCAGCAGCGATACAGGGGGAGGAGGTGGCTACACCTTC.